This T cell receptor (beta chain) was captured in a study of beta chain features in type 1 diabetes listed by TCRdb under 2018. Study-level background: Mean age, gender distribution, total cell number and subset yield did not differ between patients and healthy donors. Across all samples, some 100,000,000 sorted cells were examined, and cell number per subset correlated strongly with RNA yield. The study compared the TCRB repertoires of sorted circulating CD4+ T cell subsets in recently diagnosed type 1 diabetes patients with those in matched healthy donors. Regulatory and stem cell-like memory subsets were isolated from only 8 patients and roughly 8 healthy donors, whereas naive and central memory subsets came from all 28 donors.

All of the isolated RNA was reverse transcribed with the High Capacity cDNA Reverse Transcription Kit, so expressed TCRB transcripts were sequenced. Deep immunoSEQ sequencing was applied to naive, central memory and regulatory T cell samples, giving an average of roughly 3.5 million total reads per sample. Sorted cells were lysed in RLT buffer and RNA was extracted with DNase-treated RNeasy Micro or Mini kits, depending on cell number. To prevent cross-contamination, each cell subset was processed individually, whereas patient and healthy donor samples were processed jointly. The immunoSEQ multiplex PCR was used to amplify TCRB sequences from cDNA, yielding 87-bp fragments that span the CDR3 region. Sequencing of the amplicons was done on the Illumina HiSeq platform. Per the authors' processing: PCR bias was computationally corrected using synthetic template baselines, reads within Hamming distance 2 were collapsed, and singletons that could not be merged were discarded. By aligning reads against IMGT, V, D and J genes, CDR3 length, and insertions or deletions at six rearrangement sites were assigned. Within each subset, clonotype counts were normalized to sorted cell number, and only after that were true diversity and Gini coefficients computed with the tcR R package. Repertoire sharing was quantified using the overlap coefficient calculated on TCRB nucleotide sequences. The source is immuneACCESS, and TCRdb retained only in-frame sequences with V and J called. Part of the clones is not carried over; for the studies checked, unresolved V genes explain less than half of this, and the remainder is unexplained. V and J calls and clone size are those listed in that table; D and trimming were worked out from the DNA. The table for this sample lists 140,000 or so clones; more than 10% of them were counted only once. The ten largest clones add up to approximately 1.3% of the sample.

From each donor, a single peripheral blood sample of about 110 mL on average was drawn into heparinised tubes. Naive, central memory, regulatory and stem cell-like memory CD4+ T cells were sorted on a BD FACSAria II using a panel including CD45RO, CCR7, CD25, CD127, CD95 and CD27. All sorted populations exceeded 95% purity. PBMCs were isolated right away by Lymphoprep density gradient centrifugation and were stained directly, without culture. So that batch effects would be minimized, each experiment stained and sorted samples in pairs, pairing one healthy donor with one patient. The research as a whole found: Shorter templates might have been favored by PCR, but patient and control samples were amplified and corrected together, so both groups would have been affected equally by any skew. In all four CD4+ subsets, TCRB CDR3 length was moderately but significantly shorter in type 1 diabetes patients. Because small numbers of individuals were included in the HLA sub-analyses, any influence of HLA type on TCRB rearrangement was left unresolved. Because cDNA rather than genomic DNA was sequenced, highly expressing activated cells could have been over-represented, although no difference in activation and CD3 levels was found between groups. Patients with type 1 diabetes made fewer insertions and deleted more nucleotides at VDJ recombination sites, implying thymic rearrangement abnormalities. Naive, central memory and regulatory TCRB repertoires appeared more similar among patients than among healthy donors.

Remarks on this clone: There is no known antigen for this receptor. The sample holds no much larger clone one base away, and base qualities are not on file.

The sequence came from a man aged 18-30 years with type 1 diabetes. The sequenced material came from central memory CD4+ T cells from blood.

CDR3 protein: CASSSYNAEQYF. The DNA reads as follows: TGTGCCAGCTCGTCATACAACGCCGAGCAGTACTTC. The V and J segments used are TRBV6-1 and TRBJ2-7; a confident D gene designation cannot be given. Reading the germline V gene gives CDR1 MNHNS and CDR2 SASEGT. Measured from the cysteine to the phenylalanine, the CDR3 is 12 residues long. Of all the DNA, just the CDR3 is kept, 36 bases in frame from base 1. Between the V and J ends, shortened by 8 bases and 6 bases respectively, the junction contains 14 bases.